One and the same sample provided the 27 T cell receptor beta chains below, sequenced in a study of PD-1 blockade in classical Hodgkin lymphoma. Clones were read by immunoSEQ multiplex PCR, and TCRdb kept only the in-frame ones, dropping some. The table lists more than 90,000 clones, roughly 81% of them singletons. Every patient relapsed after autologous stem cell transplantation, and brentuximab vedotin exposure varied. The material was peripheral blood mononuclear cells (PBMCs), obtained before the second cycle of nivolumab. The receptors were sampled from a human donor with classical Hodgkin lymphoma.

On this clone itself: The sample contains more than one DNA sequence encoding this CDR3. CDR3 bases: TGCGCCAGCAGCTTAGCGGGAGGGCGAGAGACCCAGTACTTC. Its translation: CASSLAGGRETQYF. This chain connects TRBV5-1 to TRBJ2-5; 10 positions match TRBD2. The length of the CDR3 is 14 residues. V was pared by 2 bases and J by 4 bases, with 2 bases of the junction left unmatched. Germline V gene lookup returns CDR1 SGHRS and CDR2 YFSETQ.

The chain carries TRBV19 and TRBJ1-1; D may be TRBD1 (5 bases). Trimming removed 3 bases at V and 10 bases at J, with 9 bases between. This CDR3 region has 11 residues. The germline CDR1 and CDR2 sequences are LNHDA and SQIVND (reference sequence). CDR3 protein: CASSMVGGAFF. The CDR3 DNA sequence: TGTGCCAGTAGTATGGTCGGGGGAGCTTTCTTT.

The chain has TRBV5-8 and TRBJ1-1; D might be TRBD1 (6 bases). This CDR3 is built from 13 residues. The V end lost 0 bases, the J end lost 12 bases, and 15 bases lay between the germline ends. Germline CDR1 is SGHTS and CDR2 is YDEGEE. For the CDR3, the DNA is TGTGCCAGCAGCTTGGCGAGGAGGGACACAACTTTCTTT. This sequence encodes CASSLARRDTTFF.

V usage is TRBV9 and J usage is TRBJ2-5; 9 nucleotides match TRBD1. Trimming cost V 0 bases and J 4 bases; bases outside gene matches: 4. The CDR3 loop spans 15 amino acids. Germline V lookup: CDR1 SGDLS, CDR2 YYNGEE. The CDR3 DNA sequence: TGTGCCAGCAGCGTAGTGGGACAGGGTGGAGAGACCCAGTACTTC. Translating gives CASSVVGQGGETQYF.

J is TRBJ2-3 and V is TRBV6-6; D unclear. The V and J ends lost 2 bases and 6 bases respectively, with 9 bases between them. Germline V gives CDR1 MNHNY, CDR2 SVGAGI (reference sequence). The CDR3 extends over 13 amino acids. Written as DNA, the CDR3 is TGTGCCAGCAGTTACACCACAGCCGATACGCAGTATTTT. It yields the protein CASSYTTADTQYF.

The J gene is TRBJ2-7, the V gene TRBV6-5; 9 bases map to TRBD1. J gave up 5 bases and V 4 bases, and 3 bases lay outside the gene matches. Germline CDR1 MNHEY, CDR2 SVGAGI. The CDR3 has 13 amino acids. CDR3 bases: TGTGCCAGCAGTTGGACAGGGGAGAACGAGCAGTACTTC. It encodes CASSWTGENEQYF.

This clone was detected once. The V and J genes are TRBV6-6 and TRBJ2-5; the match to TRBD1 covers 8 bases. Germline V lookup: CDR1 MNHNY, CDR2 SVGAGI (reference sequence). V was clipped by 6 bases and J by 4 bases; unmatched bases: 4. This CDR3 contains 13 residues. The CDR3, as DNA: TGTGCCAGCAGAACTACAGGGGGAGAGACCCAGTACTTC. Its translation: CASRTTGGETQYF.

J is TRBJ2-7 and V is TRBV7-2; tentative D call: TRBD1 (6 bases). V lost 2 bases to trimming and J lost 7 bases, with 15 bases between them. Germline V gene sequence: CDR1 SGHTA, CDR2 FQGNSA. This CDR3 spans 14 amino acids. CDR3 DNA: TGTGCCAGCAGCTTAAACAGGGACCCTAATGAGCAGTACTTC. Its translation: CASSLNRDPNEQYF.

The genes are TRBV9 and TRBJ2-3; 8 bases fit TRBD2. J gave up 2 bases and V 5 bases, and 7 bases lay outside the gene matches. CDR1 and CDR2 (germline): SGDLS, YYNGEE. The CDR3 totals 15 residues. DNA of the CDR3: TGTGCCAGCAGTAAAACTAGCGGAATCACAGATACGCAGTATTTT. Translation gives CASSKTSGITDTQYF.

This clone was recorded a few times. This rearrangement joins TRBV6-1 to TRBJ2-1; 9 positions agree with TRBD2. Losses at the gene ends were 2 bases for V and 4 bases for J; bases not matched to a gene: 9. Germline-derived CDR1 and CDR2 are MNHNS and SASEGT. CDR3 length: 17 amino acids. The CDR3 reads CASSERGASGVYNEQFF. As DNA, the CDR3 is TGTGCCAGCAGTGAAAGGGGGGCTAGCGGGGTGTACAATGAGCAGTTCTTC.

CDR3 DNA: TGTGCCAGCACCCTGGCCGGGGGAGGGTTGTATGAGCAGTTCTTC. This encodes CASTLAGGGLYEQFF. V and J are TRBV28 and TRBJ2-1, with 7 nucleotides matching TRBD2. With 7 bases clipped from V and 8 bases from J, the junction kept 14 bases outside the gene matches. Looked up from germline, CDR1 is MDHEN and CDR2 is SYDVKM. This CDR3 has 15 amino acids.

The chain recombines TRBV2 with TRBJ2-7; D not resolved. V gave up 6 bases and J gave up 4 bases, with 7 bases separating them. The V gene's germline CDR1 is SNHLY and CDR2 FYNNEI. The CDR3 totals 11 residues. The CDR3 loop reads CASSLLYEQYF. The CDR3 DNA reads TGTGCCAGCAGCCTTCTTTACGAGCAGTACTTC. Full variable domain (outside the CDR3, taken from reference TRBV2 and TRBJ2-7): EPEVTQTPSHQVTQMGQEVILRCVPISNHLYFYWYRQILGQKVEFLVSFYNNEISEKSEIFDDQFSVERPDGSNFTLKIRSTKLEDSAMYFCASSLLYEQYFGPGTRLTVT.

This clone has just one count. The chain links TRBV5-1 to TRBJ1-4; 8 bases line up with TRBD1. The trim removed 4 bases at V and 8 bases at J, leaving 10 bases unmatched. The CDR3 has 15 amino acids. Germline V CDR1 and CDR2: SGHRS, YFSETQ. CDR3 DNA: TGCGCCAGCAGCCTGACAGGGGAGGGAGTCGAAAAACTGTTTTTT. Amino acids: CASSLTGEGVEKLFF.

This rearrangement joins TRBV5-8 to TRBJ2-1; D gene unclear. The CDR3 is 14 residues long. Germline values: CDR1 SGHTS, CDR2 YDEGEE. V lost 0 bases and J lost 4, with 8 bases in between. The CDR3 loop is CASSLGRNYNEQFF. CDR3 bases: TGTGCCAGCAGCTTGGGACGCAATTACAATGAGCAGTTCTTC.

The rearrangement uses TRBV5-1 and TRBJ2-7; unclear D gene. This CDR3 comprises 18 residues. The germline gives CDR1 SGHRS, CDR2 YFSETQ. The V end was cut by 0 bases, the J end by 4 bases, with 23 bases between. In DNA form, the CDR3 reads TGCGCCAGCAGCTTGGTGGCTAAGGCAGCAAGCTTTCAATACGAGCAGTACTTC. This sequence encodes CASSLVAKAASFQYEQYF.

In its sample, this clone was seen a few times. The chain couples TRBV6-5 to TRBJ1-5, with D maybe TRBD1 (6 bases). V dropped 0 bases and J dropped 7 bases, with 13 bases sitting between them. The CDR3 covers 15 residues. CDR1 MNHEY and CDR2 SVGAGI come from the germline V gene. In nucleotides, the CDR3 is TGTGCCAGCAGTTACTCTTTGACAGGTGGACAGCCCCAGCATTTT. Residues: CASSYSLTGGQPQHF.

CDR3 region: CASSTDRVGDYNEQFF. CDR3 DNA sequence: TGCGCCAGCAGCACCGACAGGGTGGGGGACTACAATGAGCAGTTCTTC. The chain employs TRBV5-1 and TRBJ2-1, with 7 bases lining up with TRBD1. The CDR3 is 16 residues long. Per germline, CDR1 SGHRS and CDR2 YFSETQ. The J segment lost 3 bases and the V segment lost 4 bases, leaving 10 bases of the junction unmatched.

CDR3 DNA: TGTGCCAGCAGGGAGGGGCTAGCCAAAAACATTCAGTACTTC. As protein: CASREGLAKNIQYF. The J gene is TRBJ2-4, the V gene TRBV6-5, with a tentative D call TRBD2 (6 bases). CDR3 size: 14 residues. Germline lookup yields CDR1 MNHEY and CDR2 SVGAGI. V shed 6 bases and J shed 0 bases, with 9 bases lying between them.

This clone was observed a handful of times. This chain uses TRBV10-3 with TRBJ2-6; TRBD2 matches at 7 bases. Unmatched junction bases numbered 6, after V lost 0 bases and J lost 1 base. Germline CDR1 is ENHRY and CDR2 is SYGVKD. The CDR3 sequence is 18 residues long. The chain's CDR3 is CAISESSGTRSGANVLTF. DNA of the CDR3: TGTGCCATCAGTGAGTCGAGCGGGACCCGTTCTGGGGCCAACGTCCTGACTTTC.

In nucleotides, the CDR3 is TGCGCCAGCAGCCAAGCCAATTCGAACACTGAAGCTTTCTTT. Protein: CASSQANSNTEAFF. This chain connects TRBV4-1 to TRBJ1-1; D remains ambiguous. V was pared by 1 base and J by 1 base, with 7 bases between. The CDR3 loop spans 14 amino acids. The germline V gene encodes CDR1 MGHRA and CDR2 YSYEKL.

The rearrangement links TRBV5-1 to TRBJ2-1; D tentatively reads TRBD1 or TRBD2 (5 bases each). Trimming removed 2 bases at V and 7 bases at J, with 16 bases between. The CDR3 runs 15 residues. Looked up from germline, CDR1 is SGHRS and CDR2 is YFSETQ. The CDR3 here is CASSLALGAGNEQFF. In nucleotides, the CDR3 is TGCGCCAGCAGCTTAGCGCTAGGGGCGGGTAATGAGCAGTTCTTC.

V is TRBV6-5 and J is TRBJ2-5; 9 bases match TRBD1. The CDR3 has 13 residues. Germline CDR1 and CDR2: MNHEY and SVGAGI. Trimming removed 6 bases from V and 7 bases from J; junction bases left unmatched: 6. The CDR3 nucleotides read TGTGCCAGCAGCGGACAGGGGCTAGGGACCCAGTACTTC. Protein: CASSGQGLGTQYF.

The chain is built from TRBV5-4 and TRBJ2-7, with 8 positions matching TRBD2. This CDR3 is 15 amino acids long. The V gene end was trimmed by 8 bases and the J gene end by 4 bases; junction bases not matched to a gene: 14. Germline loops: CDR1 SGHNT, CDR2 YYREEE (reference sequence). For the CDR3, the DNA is TGTGCCAGTCAATTATCGGGAGGGGCGGAATACGAGCAGTACTTC. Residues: CASQLSGGAEYEQYF.

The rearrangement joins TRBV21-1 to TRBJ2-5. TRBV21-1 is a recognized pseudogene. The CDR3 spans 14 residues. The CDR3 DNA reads TGTGCCAGCAGCACGGGCCCGAACGGAGAGACCCAGTACTTC. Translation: CASSTGPNGETQYF.

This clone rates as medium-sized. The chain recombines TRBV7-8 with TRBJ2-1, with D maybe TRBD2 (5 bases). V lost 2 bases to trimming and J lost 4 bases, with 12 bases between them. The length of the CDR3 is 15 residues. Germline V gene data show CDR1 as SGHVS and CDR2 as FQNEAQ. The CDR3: CASSLFAGQYNEQFF. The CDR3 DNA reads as TGTGCCAGCAGCTTATTTGCGGGCCAGTACAATGAGCAGTTCTTC.

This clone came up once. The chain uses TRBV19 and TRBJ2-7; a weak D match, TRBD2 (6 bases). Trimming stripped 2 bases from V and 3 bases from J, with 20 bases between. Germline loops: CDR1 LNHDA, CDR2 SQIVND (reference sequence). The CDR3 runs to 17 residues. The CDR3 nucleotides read TGTGCCAGTAGTATATCGGCTGTGGGACTGTGGGTCTACGAGCAGTACTTC. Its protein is CASSISAVGLWVYEQYF.

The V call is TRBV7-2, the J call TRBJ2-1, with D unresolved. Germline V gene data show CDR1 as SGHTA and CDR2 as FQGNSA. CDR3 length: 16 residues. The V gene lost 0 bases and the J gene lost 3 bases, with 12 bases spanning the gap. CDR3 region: CASSLAASLGYNEQFF. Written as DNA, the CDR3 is TGTGCCAGCAGCTTAGCAGCCTCCTTGGGCTACAATGAGCAGTTCTTC.